This T cell receptor beta chain appears in the sequencing data of a study of blood T cell repertoires in COVID-19. Study in general: Material from acute and convalescent COVID-19 was sourced from the United States, Italy and Spain. The analysed material was cDNA or gDNA that came from T cells, B-cell-depleted T cells, or PBMCs.

CDR1 is LGHNA and CDR2 is YSLEER in the germline V gene. Trimming removed 5 bases at V and 0 bases at J, with 10 bases between. This CDR3 contains 14 residues. As processed by the authors: Reference gene primer amplification yielded estimated nucleated cell counts. Only in-frame clones appear in the TCRdb table, and some are missing; sequencing was by immunoSEQ multiplex PCR. The V and J calls and the clone size are those of that table, but D and trimming were determined from the DNA. The sample has about 87,000 clones; less than 95% are singletons. Seattle's cohort entered during active infection and was followed longitudinally.

Sample: peripheral blood. The chain recombines TRBV4-3 with TRBJ1-1; maybe TRBD1 (5 bases). This receptor was identified in a man aged 18 to 30 with COVID-19, enrolled during active disease. The CDR3 spells CASSSRVLNTEAFF. CDR3 coding DNA: TGCGCCAGCAGCTCCAGGGTTTTGAACACTGAAGCTTTCTTT.